The 12 T cell receptor beta chains given below trace back to one sample, sequenced in a study of shared clonotypes between healthy human individuals. Positive CCR7 selection of CD45RO-negative cells yielded the naive CD8 cells, and terminally differentiated effector memory CD45RA+ cells were excluded. The data were produced by immunoSEQ multiplex PCR, yet TCRdb's version contains in-frame clones alone and is incomplete. The sample yields roughly 2,000,000 clones, just under 95% seen once. Specimen: naive CD8+ T cells from PBMCs. All receptors derive from a man between 18 and 35 years old in good health. Some clones in this sample may be carry-over from other donors' samples.

The chain carries TRBV28 and TRBJ2-2, with D perhaps TRBD1 or TRBD2 (5 bases each). The V end was cut by 10 bases, the J end by 6 bases, with 18 bases between. The CDR3 contains 14 residues. The germline V gene encodes CDR1 MDHEN and CDR2 SYDVKM. As DNA, the CDR3 is TGTGCCACCCGAACGGGGCAGGCCCCCGGGGAGCTGTTTTTT. Encoded protein: CATRTGQAPGELFF.

The sample holds one count of this clone. The V and J genes are TRBV30 and TRBJ2-1; D perhaps matches TRBD2 (6 bases). V was pared by 1 base and J by 6 bases, with 13 bases between. The germline V gene encodes CDR1 GTSNPN and CDR2 SVGIG (reference sequence). This CDR3 spans 14 amino acids. This CDR3 reads CAWSAQTSRNEQFF. CDR3 coding DNA: TGTGCCTGGAGTGCCCAGACTAGTCGCAATGAGCAGTTCTTC.

The gene calls are TRBV4-1 and TRBJ2-1, with 7 bases fitting TRBD2. V lost 0 bases and J lost 9; bases outside the gene matches: 8. The CDR3 length is 15 residues. Germline CDR1 is MGHRA and CDR2 is YSYEKL. Written as DNA, the CDR3 is TGCGCCAGCAGCCAAGATCGGCGGGAGTATAGTGAGCAGTTCTTC. Protein: CASSQDRREYSEQFF.

The chain links TRBV7-9 to TRBJ2-7, with 8 bases matching TRBD1. Germline CDR1 is SEHNR and CDR2 is FQNEAQ (reference sequence). The junction had 6 bases not matched to a gene; V was cut back by 3 bases and J by 5 bases. The CDR3 is 14 amino acids. CDR3 protein: CASSFQDRVHEQYF. DNA of the CDR3: TGTGCCAGCAGCTTTCAGGACAGGGTCCACGAGCAGTACTTC.

The chain carries TRBV5-6 and TRBJ2-2; D possibly matches TRBD1 or TRBD2 (5 bases each). The CDR3 spans 13 residues. Germline loops: CDR1 SGHDT, CDR2 YYEEEE. V dropped 4 bases and J dropped 6 bases, with 10 bases sitting between them. The CDR3 nucleotides read TGTGCCAGCAGCCTGGGGGAGTCCGGGGAGCTGTTTTTT. Protein product: CASSLGESGELFF.

DNA of the CDR3: TGCGCCAGCAGCTTGGACGGGTATGAGCAGTTCTTC. It is translated as CASSLDGYEQFF. The chain is built from TRBV5-1 and TRBJ2-1; D is uncertain. From germline, CDR1 is SGHRS and CDR2 YFSETQ. Trimming shortened V by 0 bases and J by 8 bases, and 6 bases separated the two germline ends. This CDR3 has 12 amino acids.

The chain recombines TRBV9 with TRBJ2-7; the match to TRBD2 covers 7 bases. The CDR3 contains 16 residues. Germline V gene lookup returns CDR1 SGDLS and CDR2 YYNGEE. The V gene end was trimmed by 2 bases and the J gene end by 2 bases; junction bases not matched to a gene: 10. CDR3 residues: CASSVDHTSVPYEQYF. The DNA for the CDR3 is TGTGCCAGCAGCGTCGACCATACTAGCGTTCCCTACGAGCAGTACTTC.

This sequence joins TRBV28 and TRBJ2-1; possibly TRBD2 for D (5 bases). The CDR3 extends over 13 amino acids. V gave up 10 bases and J gave up 6 bases, with 16 bases separating them. Germline V lookup: CDR1 MDHEN, CDR2 SYDVKM. The CDR3 here is CATLYRGGNEQFF. The CDR3 DNA sequence: TGTGCCACCCTATATCGGGGTGGCAATGAGCAGTTCTTC.

The rearrangement links TRBV18 to TRBJ2-1; unclear D gene. Germline V gene sequence: CDR1 KGHSH, CDR2 LQKENI. The CDR3 covers 14 residues. V shed 3 bases and J shed 3 bases, with 9 bases lying between them. CDR3 sequence (DNA): TGTGCCAGCTCACCCGTCGGATTCTACAATGAGCAGTTCTTC. The encoded protein is CASSPVGFYNEQFF.

The V gene is TRBV14, the J gene TRBJ2-3, with 9 bases that match TRBD1. CDR1 and CDR2 from the germline V gene are SGHDN and FVKESK. This CDR3 region has 16 residues. The V and J ends lost 1 base and 7 bases, in that order; junction bases with no gene match: 9. The CDR3 region has the DNA TGTGCCAGCAGCCAAGCGAGGGGACAGGGCATGAATACGCAGTATTTT. Its protein is CASSQARGQGMNTQYF.

There are a few counts of this clone. The chain employs TRBV11-2 and TRBJ1-5; possibly TRBD1 for D (5 bases). The CDR3 contains 15 residues. Germline CDR1 is SGHAT and CDR2 is FQNNGV. Trimming removed 1 base at V and 7 bases at J, with 14 bases between. CDR3 in amino acids: CASSLAPQGSQPQHF. DNA of the CDR3: TGTGCCAGCAGCTTAGCCCCCCAGGGCAGCCAGCCCCAGCATTTT.

This rearrangement joins TRBV6-1 to TRBJ1-1; D uncertain. Looked up from germline, CDR1 is MNHNS and CDR2 is SASEGT. The CDR3 contains 15 residues. V gave up 5 bases and J gave up 4 bases, with 17 bases separating them. This chain's CDR3 is CASSSHNPVGTEAFF. CDR3 DNA sequence: TGTGCCAGCAGTTCCCACAATCCGGTCGGCACTGAAGCTTTCTTT.